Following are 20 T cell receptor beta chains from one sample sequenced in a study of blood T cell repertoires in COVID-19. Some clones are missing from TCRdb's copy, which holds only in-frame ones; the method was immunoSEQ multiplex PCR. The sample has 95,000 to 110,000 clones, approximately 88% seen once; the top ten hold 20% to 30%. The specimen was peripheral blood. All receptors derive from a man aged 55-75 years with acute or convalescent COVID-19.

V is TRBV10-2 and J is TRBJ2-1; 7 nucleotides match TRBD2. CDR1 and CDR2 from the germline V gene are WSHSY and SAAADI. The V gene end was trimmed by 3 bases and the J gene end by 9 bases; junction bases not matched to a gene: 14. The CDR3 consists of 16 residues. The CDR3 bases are TGCGCCAGCAGTGATGGGGCAGGGAGGGTGTCAATTGAGCAGTTCTTC. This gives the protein CASSDGAGRVSIEQFF.

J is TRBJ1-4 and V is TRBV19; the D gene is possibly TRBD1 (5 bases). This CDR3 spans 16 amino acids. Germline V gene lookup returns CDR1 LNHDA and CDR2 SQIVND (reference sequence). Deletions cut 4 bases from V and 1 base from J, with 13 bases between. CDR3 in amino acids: CASSSFSTVTNEKLFF. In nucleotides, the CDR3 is TGTGCCAGTAGTAGCTTTTCGACAGTAACTAATGAAAAACTGTTTTTT.

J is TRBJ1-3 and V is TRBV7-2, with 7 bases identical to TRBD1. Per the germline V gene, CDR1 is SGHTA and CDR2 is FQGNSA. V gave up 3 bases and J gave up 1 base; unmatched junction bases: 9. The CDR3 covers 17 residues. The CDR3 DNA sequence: TGTGCCAGCAGCTTTCCGGGACAGCGAACTTCTGGAAACACCATATATTTT. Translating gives CASSFPGQRTSGNTIYF.

CDR3 amino acids: CASSSGQDFGSNQPQHF. CDR3 in DNA: TGTGCCAGCAGCTCGGGACAGGATTTTGGTAGCAATCAGCCCCAGCATTTT. The chain couples TRBV11-2 to TRBJ1-5; TRBD1 matches at 8 bases. Germline V gene sequence: CDR1 SGHAT, CDR2 FQNNGV. The CDR3 sequence is 17 residues long. J was trimmed by 0 bases and V by 4 bases; bases with no gene match: 8.

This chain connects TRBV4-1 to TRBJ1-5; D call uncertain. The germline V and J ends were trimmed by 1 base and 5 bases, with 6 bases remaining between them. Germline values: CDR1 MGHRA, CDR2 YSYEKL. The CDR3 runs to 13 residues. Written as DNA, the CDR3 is TGCGCCAGCAGCCAAGCCAGGTATCAGCCCCAGCATTTT. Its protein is CASSQARYQPQHF.

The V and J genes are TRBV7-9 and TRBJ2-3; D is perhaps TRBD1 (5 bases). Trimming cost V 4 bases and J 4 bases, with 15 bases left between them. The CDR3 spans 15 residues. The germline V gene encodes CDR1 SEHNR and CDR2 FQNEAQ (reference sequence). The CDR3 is CASSSGIGYPDTQYF. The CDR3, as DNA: TGTGCCAGCAGCTCAGGGATTGGGTATCCAGATACGCAGTATTTT.

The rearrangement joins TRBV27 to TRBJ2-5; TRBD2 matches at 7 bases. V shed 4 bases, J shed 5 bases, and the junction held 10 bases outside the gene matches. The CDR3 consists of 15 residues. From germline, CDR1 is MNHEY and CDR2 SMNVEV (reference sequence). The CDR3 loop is CASSWGGATRETQYF. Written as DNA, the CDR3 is TGTGCCAGCAGTTGGGGGGGAGCTACCCGCGAGACCCAGTACTTC.

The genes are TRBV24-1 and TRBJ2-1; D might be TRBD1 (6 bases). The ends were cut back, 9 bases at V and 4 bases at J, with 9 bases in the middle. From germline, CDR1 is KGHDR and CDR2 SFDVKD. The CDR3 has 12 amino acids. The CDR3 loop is CATGDKYNEQFF. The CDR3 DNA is TGTGCCACCGGGGACAAGTACAATGAGCAGTTCTTC.

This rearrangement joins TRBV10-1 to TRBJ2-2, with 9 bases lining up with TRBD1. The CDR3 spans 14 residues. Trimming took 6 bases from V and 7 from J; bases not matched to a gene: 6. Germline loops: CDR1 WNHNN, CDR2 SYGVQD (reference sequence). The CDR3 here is CASSRGQGIGELFF. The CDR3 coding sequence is TGCGCCAGCAGCCGGGGACAGGGCATCGGGGAGCTGTTTTTT.

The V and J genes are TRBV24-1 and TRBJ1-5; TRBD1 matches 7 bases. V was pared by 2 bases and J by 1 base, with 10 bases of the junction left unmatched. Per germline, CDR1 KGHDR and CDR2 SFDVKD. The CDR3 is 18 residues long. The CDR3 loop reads CATSDSYRGMGSNQPQHF. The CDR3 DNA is TGTGCCACCAGTGATTCCTACAGGGGAATGGGAAGCAATCAGCCCCAGCATTTT.

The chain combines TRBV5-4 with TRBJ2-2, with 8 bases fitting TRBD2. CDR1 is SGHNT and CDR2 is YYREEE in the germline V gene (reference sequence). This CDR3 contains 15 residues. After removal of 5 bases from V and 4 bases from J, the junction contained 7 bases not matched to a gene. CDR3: CASRVGGRSTGELFF. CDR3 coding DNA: TGTGCCAGCAGAGTTGGCGGGAGGAGCACCGGGGAGCTGTTTTTT.

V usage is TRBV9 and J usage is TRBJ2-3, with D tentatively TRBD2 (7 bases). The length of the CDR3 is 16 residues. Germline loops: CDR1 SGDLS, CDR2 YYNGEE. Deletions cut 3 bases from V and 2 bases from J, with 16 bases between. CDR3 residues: CASSALGGEPTDTQYF. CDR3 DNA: TGTGCCAGCAGCGCCCTAGGGGGGGAACCCACAGATACGCAGTATTTT. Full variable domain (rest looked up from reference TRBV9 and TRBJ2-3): DSGVTQTPKHLITATGQRVTLRCSPRSGDLSVYWYQQSLDQGLQFLIQYYNGEERAKGNILERFSAQQFPDLHSELNLSSLELGDSALYFCASSALGGEPTDTQYFGPGTRLTVL.

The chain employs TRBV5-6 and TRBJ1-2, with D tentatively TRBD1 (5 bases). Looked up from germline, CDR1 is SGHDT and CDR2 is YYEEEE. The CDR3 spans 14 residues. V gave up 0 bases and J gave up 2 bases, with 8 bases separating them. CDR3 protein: CASSLGGTNYGYTF. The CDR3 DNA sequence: TGTGCCAGCAGCTTGGGGGGCACAAACTATGGCTACACCTTC.

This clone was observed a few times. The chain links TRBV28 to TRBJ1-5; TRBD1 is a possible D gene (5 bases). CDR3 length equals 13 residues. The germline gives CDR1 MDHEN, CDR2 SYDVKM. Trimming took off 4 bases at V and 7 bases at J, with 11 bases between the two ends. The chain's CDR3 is CASSYPGNQPQHF. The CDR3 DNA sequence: TGTGCCAGCAGTTATCCAGGGAACCAGCCCCAGCATTTT.

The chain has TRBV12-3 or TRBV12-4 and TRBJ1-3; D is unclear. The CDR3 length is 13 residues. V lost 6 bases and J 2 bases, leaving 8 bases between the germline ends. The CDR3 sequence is CASSTSTGNTIYF. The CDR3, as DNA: TGTGCCAGCAGCACAAGTACTGGAAACACCATATATTTT.

The CDR3 loop is CASSGRADTQYF. The CDR3 nucleotides are TGTGCCAGCAGTGGCAGGGCAGATACGCAGTATTTT. This rearrangement joins TRBV27 to TRBJ2-3; maybe TRBD1 (5 bases). Germline CDR1 and CDR2: MNHEY and SMNVEV (reference sequence). The CDR3 runs 12 residues. V lost 5 bases to trimming and J lost 4 bases, with 7 bases between them.

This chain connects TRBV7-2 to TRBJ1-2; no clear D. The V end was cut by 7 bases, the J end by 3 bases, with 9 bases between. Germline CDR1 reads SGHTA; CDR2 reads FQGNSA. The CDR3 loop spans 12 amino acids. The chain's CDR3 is CASMEVDYGYTF. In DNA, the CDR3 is TGTGCCAGCATGGAGGTTGACTATGGCTACACCTTC.

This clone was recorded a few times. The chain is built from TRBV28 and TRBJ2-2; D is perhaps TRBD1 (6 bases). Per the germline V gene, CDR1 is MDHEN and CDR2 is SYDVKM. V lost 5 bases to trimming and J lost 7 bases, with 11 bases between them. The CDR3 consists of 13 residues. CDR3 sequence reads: CASSKQGIGELFF. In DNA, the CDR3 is TGTGCCAGCAGTAAACAGGGTATCGGGGAGCTGTTTTTT.

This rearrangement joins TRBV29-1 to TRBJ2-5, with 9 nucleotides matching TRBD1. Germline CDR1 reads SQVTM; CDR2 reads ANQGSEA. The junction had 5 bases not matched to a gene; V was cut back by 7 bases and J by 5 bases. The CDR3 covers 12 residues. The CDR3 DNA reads TGCAGCGCTGGGACAGGGAGGGAGACCCAGTACTTC. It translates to CSAGTGRETQYF. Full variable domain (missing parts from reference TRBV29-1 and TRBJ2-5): SAVISQKPSRDICQRGTSLTIQCQVDSQVTMMFWYRQQPGQSLTLIATANQGSEATYESGFVIDKFPISRPNLTFSTLTVSNMSPEDSSIYLCSAGTGRETQYFGPGTRLLVL.

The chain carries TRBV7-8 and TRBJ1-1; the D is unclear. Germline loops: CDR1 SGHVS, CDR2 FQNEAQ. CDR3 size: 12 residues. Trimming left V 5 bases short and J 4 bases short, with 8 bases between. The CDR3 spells CASSPLSTEAFF. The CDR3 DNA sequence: TGTGCCAGCAGCCCCCTCAGCACTGAAGCTTTCTTT.